This is a list of T cell receptor beta chains from one sample in a study of blood T cell repertoires in COVID-19. Produced via immunoSEQ multiplex PCR; TCRdb's table is partial and in-frame only. Of some 150,000 clones listed, 87% are singletons. The specimen sequenced was peripheral blood. The receptors derive from a man aged 50 or older who had recovered from COVID-19. The CDR3 runs from the conserved cysteine through the conserved F or W. The D gene is left open where the match is weak. Where a row states a size, it is once, few, many or the class of an expanded clone; other rows omit it.

J gene,V gene,clone size,D gene,CDR3 protein,CDR3 DNA
TRBJ1-1,TRBV3-1/TRBV3-2,NA,TRBD1,CASSQGGGRNTEAFF,TGTGCCAGCAGCCAAGGAGGGGGCAGGAACACTGAAGCTTTCTTT
TRBJ2-7,TRBV5-5,NA,NA,CASSLVAGYEQYF,TGTGCCAGCAGCTTGGTGGCAGGCTACGAGCAGTACTTC
TRBJ2-2,TRBV3-1/TRBV3-2,NA,TRBD2,CASSQEGGALTGELFF,TGTGCCAGCAGCCAAGAGGGAGGGGCTCTCACCGGGGAGCTGTTTTTT
TRBJ1-5,TRBV6-5,NA,NA,CASSYSTETRPQHF,TGTGCCAGCAGTTACTCGACAGAGACTCGGCCCCAGCATTTT
TRBJ1-3,TRBV7-9,once,TRBD1,CASSLNTKGAYSGNTIYF,TGTGCCAGCAGCTTGAACACCAAGGGGGCTTACTCTGGAAACACCATATATTTT
TRBJ1-4,TRBV2,NA,TRBD1,CASSSQGLTNEKLFF,TGTGCCAGCAGTTCACAGGGGCTAACTAATGAAAAACTGTTTTTT
TRBJ2-5,TRBV7-2,NA,TRBD1,CASSLDRGLETQYF,TGTGCCAGCAGCTTAGACAGGGGGTTAGAGACCCAGTACTTC
TRBJ1-5,TRBV5-8,NA,NA,CASSRDALSSGAGNQPQHF,TGTGCCAGCAGCCGGGACGCCTTGTCTTCAGGGGCCGGCAATCAGCCCCAGCATTTT
TRBJ1-3,TRBV24-1,NA,NA,CATSDLGQLSNISGNTIYF,TGTGCCACCAGTGATTTGGGACAGCTGAGCAACATCTCTGGAAACACCATATATTTT
TRBJ2-3,TRBV12-1,once,NA,CASSPIAGGPTDTQYF,TGTGCCAGCAGCCCAATAGCGGGGGGGCCCACAGATACGCAGTATTTT
TRBJ2-7,TRBV6-1,NA,NA,CASRAPGGTYEQYF,TGTGCCAGCAGGGCTCCTGGTGGTACCTACGAGCAGTACTTC
TRBJ1-4,TRBV20-1,NA,TRBD1,CSASEGQGTNEKLFF,TGCAGTGCTAGTGAGGGACAGGGAACTAATGAAAAACTGTTTTTT
TRBJ2-6,TRBV2,NA,NA,CASSATVLTF,TGTGCCAGCAGTGCAACAGTCCTGACTTTC
TRBJ1-5,TRBV27,once,NA,CASSFFANQPQHF,TGTGCCAGCAGTTTCTTTGCGAATCAGCCCCAGCATTTT
TRBJ1-2,TRBV5-4,NA,TRBD1,CASSLWDRGYPGYTF,TGTGCCAGCAGCTTGTGGGACAGGGGATACCCCGGCTACACCTTC
TRBJ2-2,TRBV7-2,few,NA,CASSLIYGNSPFGELFF,TGTGCCAGCAGCTTAATCTACGGCAATAGCCCCTTCGGGGAGCTGTTTTTT
TRBJ1-5,TRBV10-3,NA,NA,CAINAGEHQPQHF,TGTGCCATCAACGCAGGGGAACATCAGCCCCAGCATTTT
TRBJ1-2,TRBV5-1,NA,NA,CASSPWGGNYGYTF,TGCGCCAGCAGCCCTTGGGGCGGTAACTATGGCTACACCTTC
TRBJ1-4,TRBV14,NA,NA,CASSQDWGRRNEKLFF,TGTGCCAGCAGCCAAGATTGGGGGCGACGAAATGAAAAACTGTTTTTT
TRBJ1-1,TRBV5-1,NA,TRBD1,CASSLQGGLNTEAFF,TGCGCCAGCAGCCTACAGGGGGGATTGAACACTGAAGCTTTCTTT
TRBJ1-1,TRBV25-1,NA,NA,CASSETNPQGTTEAFF,TGTGCCAGCAGTGAAACAAACCCCCAGGGGACCACTGAAGCTTTCTTT
TRBJ1-3,TRBV7-2,NA,TRBD1,CASSARTGEGNTIYF,TGTGCCAGCAGCGCCCGGACAGGGGAAGGAAACACCATATATTTT
TRBJ1-2,TRBV7-2,NA,NA,CASSLAQFTNYGYTF,TGTGCCAGCAGCTTAGCACAGTTTACTAACTATGGCTACACCTTC
TRBJ2-3,TRBV5-1,NA,TRBD1,CASSLAGDRGADTQYF,TGCGCCAGCAGCTTGGCCGGGGACAGGGGAGCAGATACGCAGTATTTT
TRBJ2-3,TRBV7-2,NA,NA,CASIAGKGTDTQYF,TGTGCCAGCATCGCCGGGAAGGGCACAGATACGCAGTATTTT
TRBJ2-2,TRBV25-1,few,TRBD1,CASSVRDRDTGELFF,TGTGCCAGCAGTGTCCGGGACAGGGACACCGGGGAGCTGTTTTTT